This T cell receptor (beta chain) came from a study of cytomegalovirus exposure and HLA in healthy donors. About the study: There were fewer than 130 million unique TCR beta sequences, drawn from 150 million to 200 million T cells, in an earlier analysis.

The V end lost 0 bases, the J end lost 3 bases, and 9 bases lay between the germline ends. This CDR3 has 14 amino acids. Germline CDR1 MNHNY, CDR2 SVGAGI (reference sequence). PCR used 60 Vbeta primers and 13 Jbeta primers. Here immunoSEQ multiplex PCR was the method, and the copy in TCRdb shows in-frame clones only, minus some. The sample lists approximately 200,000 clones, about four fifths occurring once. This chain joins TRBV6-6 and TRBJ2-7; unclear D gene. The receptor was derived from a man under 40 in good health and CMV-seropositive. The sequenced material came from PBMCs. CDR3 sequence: CASSYSILSYEQYF. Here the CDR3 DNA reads TGTGCCAGCAGTTACTCGATTCTCAGCTACGAGCAGTACTTC.